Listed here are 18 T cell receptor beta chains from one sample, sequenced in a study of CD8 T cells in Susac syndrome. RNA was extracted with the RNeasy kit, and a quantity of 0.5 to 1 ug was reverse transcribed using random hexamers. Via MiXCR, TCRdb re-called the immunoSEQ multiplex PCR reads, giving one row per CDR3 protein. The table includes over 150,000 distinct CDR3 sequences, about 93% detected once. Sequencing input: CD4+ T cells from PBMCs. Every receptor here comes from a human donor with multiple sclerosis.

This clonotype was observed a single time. CDR3 coding DNA: TGTGCCAGCAGTGAACGACTAGATCCGTTCTTC. This translates into CASSERLDPFF. The chain uses TRBV28 and TRBJ2-1, with D maybe TRBD2 (6 bases). Trimming took off 5 bases at V and 15 bases at J, with 14 bases between the two ends. The germline CDR1 and CDR2 sequences are MDHEN and SYDVKM. The CDR3 spans 11 residues.

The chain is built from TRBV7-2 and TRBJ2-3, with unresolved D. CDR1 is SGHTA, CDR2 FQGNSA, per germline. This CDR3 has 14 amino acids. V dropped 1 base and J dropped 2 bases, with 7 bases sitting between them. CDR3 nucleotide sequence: TGTGCCAGCAGCTTAGTAGCCCCCACAGATACGCAGTATTTT. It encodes CASSLVAPTDTQYF. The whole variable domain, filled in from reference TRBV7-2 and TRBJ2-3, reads GAGVSQSPSNKVTEKGKDVELRCDPISGHTALYWYRQSLGQGLEFLIYFQGNSAPDKSGLPSDRFSAERTGGSVSTLTIQRTQQEDSAVYLCASSLVAPTDTQYFGPGTRLTVL.

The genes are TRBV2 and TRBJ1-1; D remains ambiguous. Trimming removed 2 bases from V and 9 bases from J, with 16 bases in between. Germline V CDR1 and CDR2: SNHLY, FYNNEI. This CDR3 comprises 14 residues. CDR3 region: CASSENFLLLKAFF. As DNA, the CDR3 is TGTGCCAGCAGTGAAAATTTCCTCCTCTTAAAAGCTTTCTTT.

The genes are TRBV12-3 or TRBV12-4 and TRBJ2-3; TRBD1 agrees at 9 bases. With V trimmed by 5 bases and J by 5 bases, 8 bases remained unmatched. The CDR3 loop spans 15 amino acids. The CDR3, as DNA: TGTGCCAGCAGTGTCAACAGGGGGCGCGGAGATACGCAGTATTTT. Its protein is CASSVNRGRGDTQYF.

CDR3 loop: CASSALKTPGYNEQFF. The CDR3 DNA is TGTGCCAGCAGTGCGTTGAAGACTCCTGGATACAATGAGCAGTTCTTC. The chain combines TRBV2 with TRBJ2-1; D not certain. Germline V gene data show CDR1 as SNHLY and CDR2 as FYNNEI. V lost 4 bases and J 4 bases, leaving 17 bases between the germline ends. This CDR3 comprises 16 residues.

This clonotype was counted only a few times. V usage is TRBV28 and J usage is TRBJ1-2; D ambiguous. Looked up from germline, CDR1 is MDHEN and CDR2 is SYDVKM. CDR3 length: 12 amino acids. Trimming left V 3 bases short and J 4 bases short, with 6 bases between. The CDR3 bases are TGTGCCAGCAGTTTTAGGATCTATGGCTACACCTTC. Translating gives CASSFRIYGYTF.

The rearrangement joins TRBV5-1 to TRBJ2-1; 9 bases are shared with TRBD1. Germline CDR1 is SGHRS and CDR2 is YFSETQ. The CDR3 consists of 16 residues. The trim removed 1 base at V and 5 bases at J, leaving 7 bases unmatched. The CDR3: CASSLTGGNYDNEQFF. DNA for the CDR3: TGCGCCAGCAGCTTGACAGGGGGCAACTATGACAATGAGCAGTTCTTC.

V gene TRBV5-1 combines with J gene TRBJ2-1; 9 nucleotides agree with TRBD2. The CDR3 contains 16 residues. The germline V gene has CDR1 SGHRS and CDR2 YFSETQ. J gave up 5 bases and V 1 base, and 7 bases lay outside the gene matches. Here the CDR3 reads CASSLPVASGNNEQFF. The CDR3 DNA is TGCGCCAGCAGCTTGCCGGTGGCTAGCGGGAACAATGAGCAGTTCTTC. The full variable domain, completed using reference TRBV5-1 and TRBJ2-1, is KAGVTQTPRYLIKTRGQQVTLSCSPISGHRSVSWYQQTPGQGLQFLFEYFSETQRNKGNFPGRFSGRQFSNSRSEMNVSTLELGDSALYLCASSLPVASGNNEQFFGPGTRLTVL.

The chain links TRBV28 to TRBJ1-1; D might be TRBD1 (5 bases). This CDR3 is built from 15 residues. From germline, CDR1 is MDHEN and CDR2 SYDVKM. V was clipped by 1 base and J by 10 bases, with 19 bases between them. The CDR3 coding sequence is TGTGCCAGCAGTTTATCCCAGGCGCTTTGGGGCCGAGCTTTCTTT. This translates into CASSLSQALWGRAFF.

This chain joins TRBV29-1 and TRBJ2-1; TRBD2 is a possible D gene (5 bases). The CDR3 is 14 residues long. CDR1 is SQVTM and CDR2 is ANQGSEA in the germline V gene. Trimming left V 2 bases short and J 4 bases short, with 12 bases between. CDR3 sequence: CSVESQGGYNEQFF. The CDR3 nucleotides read TGCAGCGTTGAATCCCAAGGAGGTTACAATGAGCAGTTCTTC.

The CDR3 here is CASSQSNNQPQHF. CDR3 coding DNA: TGTGCCAGCAGTCAGAGTAACAATCAGCCCCAGCATTTT. The V and J genes are TRBV6-1 and TRBJ1-5; D not resolved. The CDR3 loop spans 13 amino acids. Trimming removed 5 bases at V and 3 bases at J, with 8 bases between. Germline CDR1 MNHNS, CDR2 SASEGT.

Here the CDR3 DNA reads TGTGCCAGCAGCCAAGATGTTGGGGGTTGGCAGTATTTT. Translated, it gives CASSQDVGGWQYF. This rearrangement joins TRBV14 to TRBJ2-3, with D perhaps given as TRBD1 or TRBD2 (5 bases each). Germline lookup yields CDR1 SGHDN and CDR2 FVKESK. Deletions cut 0 bases from V and 11 bases from J, with 12 bases between. The CDR3 is 13 amino acids.

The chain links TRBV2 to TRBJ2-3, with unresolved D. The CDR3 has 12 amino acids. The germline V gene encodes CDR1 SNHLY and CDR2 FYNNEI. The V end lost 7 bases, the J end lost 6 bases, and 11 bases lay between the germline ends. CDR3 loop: CASNFRSDTQYF. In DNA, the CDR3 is TGTGCCAGCAATTTTCGTTCGGATACGCAGTATTTT.

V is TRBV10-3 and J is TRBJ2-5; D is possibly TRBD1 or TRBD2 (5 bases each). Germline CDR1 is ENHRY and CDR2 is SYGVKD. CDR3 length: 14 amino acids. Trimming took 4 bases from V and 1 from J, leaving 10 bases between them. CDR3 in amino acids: CAISGGPRQETQYF. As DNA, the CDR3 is TGTGCCATCAGTGGGGGACCGCGCCAAGAGACCCAGTACTTC.

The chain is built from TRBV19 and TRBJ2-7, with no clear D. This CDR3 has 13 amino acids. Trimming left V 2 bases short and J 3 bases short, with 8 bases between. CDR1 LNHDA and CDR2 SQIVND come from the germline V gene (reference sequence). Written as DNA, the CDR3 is TGTGCCAGTAGTATACACAGCAGCTACGAGCAGTACTTC. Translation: CASSIHSSYEQYF.

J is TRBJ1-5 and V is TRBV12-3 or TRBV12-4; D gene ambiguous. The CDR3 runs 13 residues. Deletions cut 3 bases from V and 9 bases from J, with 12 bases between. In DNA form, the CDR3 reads TGTGCCAGCAGTTTTTCTCCCTTAAGGCCCCAGCATTTT. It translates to CASSFSPLRPQHF.

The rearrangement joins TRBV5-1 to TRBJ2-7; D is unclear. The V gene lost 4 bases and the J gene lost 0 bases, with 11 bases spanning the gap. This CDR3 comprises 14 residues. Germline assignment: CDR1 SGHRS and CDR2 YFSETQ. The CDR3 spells CASSPGLYSYEQYF. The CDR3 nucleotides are TGCGCCAGCAGCCCGGGTTTATACTCCTACGAGCAGTACTTC.

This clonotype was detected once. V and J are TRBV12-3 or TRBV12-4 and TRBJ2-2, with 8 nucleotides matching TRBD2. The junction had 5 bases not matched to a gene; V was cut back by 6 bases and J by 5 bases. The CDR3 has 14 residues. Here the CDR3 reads CASSGTRMTGELFF. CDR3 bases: TGTGCCAGCAGCGGGACTAGAATGACCGGGGAGCTGTTTTTT.